This TCR beta chain was captured by sequencing in a study of blood T cell repertoires in COVID-19. Study-wide context: PBMCs, B-cell-depleted T cells, or T cells provided the cDNA or gDNA that made up the material.

Those enrolled in Seattle joined during active infection and were followed longitudinally afterward. Measured with immunoSEQ multiplex PCR; TCRdb has only the in-frame clones, and not every one. The sample consists of about 350,000 clones, about 90% of them appearing once. Germline trimming cut 10 bases from V and 10 bases from J; bases unmatched to any gene: 5. The germline V gene has CDR1 MDHEN and CDR2 SYDVKM. This CDR3 region has 13 residues. The TCR originated in a woman in her 70s with COVID-19, enrolled during active disease. The sequencing input was peripheral blood. This chain links TRBV28 with TRBJ2-1; 15 bases align to TRBD2. CDR3 bases: TGTGCCACCTGGGGACTAGCGGGGGGCGAGCAGTTCTTC. Translation: CATWGLAGGEQFF.